This entry is about one TCR beta chain. Its specificity is not known. One junction end disagrees with the germline gene, perhaps due to a read error. This record comes from a study of response to subunit inactivated influenza vaccine. General study points: Only a handful of new T cells, the authors suggested, are recruited with each seasonal influenza vaccination.

TCRdb processed the RT-PCR reads anew with MiXCR; each CDR3 protein has one entry. The data show more than 450,000 distinct CDR3 sequences, with about 11% seen just once and about a tenth held by the top ten. The CDR3 contains 13 residues. Germline V lookup: CDR1 DFQATT, CDR2 SNEGSKA (reference sequence). This chain joins TRBV20-1 and TRBJ2-4; D gene uncertain. This receptor was identified in a man aged 50-59 years who received an inactivated influenza vaccine. The source material was PBMCs from blood, sampled on the day of vaccination. CDR3 sequence (DNA): TGCAGTGCTAGGTGGCAGCCAAAAAACATTCCGTACTTC. Encoded protein: CSARWQPKNIPYF.